These 14 T cell receptor beta chains share one sample of origin, sequenced in a study of control samples from healthy donors and cancer patients. Only in-frame clones appear in the TCRdb table, and some are missing; sequencing was by immunoSEQ multiplex PCR. Of over 100,000 clones in the sample, 90% were seen once. The specimen was blood. These receptor sequences come from a human donor in good health. The donor label of this sample is uncertain.

This chain joins TRBV11-3 and TRBJ1-1; no clear D gene. Germline V gene lookup returns CDR1 SGHNT and CDR2 YENEEA. Trimming pared 3 bases from V and 0 bases from J, leaving 5 bases between. The CDR3 contains 13 residues. The DNA of the CDR3 is TGTGCCAGCAGCTTCGATGTGAACACTGAAGCTTTCTTT. Its protein product is CASSFDVNTEAFF.

The gene calls are TRBV7-7 and TRBJ2-1, with TRBD1 identical over 11 bases. V trimming: 5 bases; J trimming: 2 bases; junction bases outside the gene matches: 8. CDR3 size: 17 residues. CDR1 is SSHAT and CDR2 is FNYEAQ in the germline V gene (reference sequence). For the CDR3, the DNA is TGTGCCAGCAGCCCGGGACAGGGGGTCTTCGCCTACAATGAGCAGTTCTTC. Protein product: CASSPGQGVFAYNEQFF.

V is TRBV18 and J is TRBJ2-7; D may match TRBD1 or TRBD2 (5 bases each). The CDR3 extends over 15 amino acids. V was cut by 3 bases and J by 4 bases, with 16 bases left in between. The V gene's germline CDR1 is KGHSH and CDR2 LQKENI. The CDR3 here is CASSPRDPPSYEQYF. The CDR3 DNA sequence: TGTGCCAGCTCACCCCGGGACCCCCCCTCATACGAGCAGTACTTC.

This clone came up a few times. The V gene is TRBV12-5, the J gene TRBJ1-3; D is ambiguous. The length of the CDR3 is 17 residues. Trimming pared 0 bases from V and 0 bases from J, leaving 12 bases between. Germline V CDR1 and CDR2: LGHNT, FRNRAP. CDR3 amino acids: CASGLVLAGPSGNTIYF. The CDR3 nucleotides read TGTGCTAGTGGTTTGGTACTTGCAGGTCCCTCTGGAAACACCATATATTTT.

The genes are TRBV24-1 and TRBJ2-2; no firm D call. Trimming took 0 bases from V and 7 from J, leaving 14 bases between them. Per germline, CDR1 KGHDR and CDR2 SFDVKD. CDR3 length equals 16 residues. The CDR3 DNA reads TGTGCCACCAGTGATTTGAGAAGGCAATCACGCGGGGAGCTGTTTTTT. Translating it yields CATSDLRRQSRGELFF.

This chain uses TRBV2 with TRBJ2-3, with D unclear. V was clipped by 3 bases and J by 3 bases, with 10 bases between them. This CDR3 is built from 14 residues. Per germline, CDR1 SNHLY and CDR2 FYNNEI. The CDR3 region is CASSDKLSTDTQYF. The CDR3 DNA follows: TGTGCCAGCAGTGATAAGCTTAGTACAGATACGCAGTATTTT.

The chain has TRBV5-6 and TRBJ1-1; D unresolved. The CDR3 is made up of 15 amino acids. In germline, CDR1 is SGHDT, CDR2 YYEEEE. V was trimmed by 1 base and J by 3 bases, leaving 13 bases between them. The CDR3 loop reads CASSLYGEEDTEAFF. CDR3 coding DNA: TGTGCCAGCAGCTTGTACGGGGAGGAGGACACTGAAGCTTTCTTT.

This chain links TRBV6-5 with TRBJ2-2; TRBD1 is a possible D gene (6 bases). V lost 2 bases and J lost 1, with 8 bases in between. This CDR3 contains 15 residues. CDR1 and CDR2 from the germline V gene are MNHEY and SVGAGI. CDR3 in DNA: TGTGCCAGCAGTTACACGGGACAGAACACCGGGGAGCTGTTTTTT. This encodes CASSYTGQNTGELFF.

The V call is TRBV6-5, the J call TRBJ1-1; TRBD1 matches at 7 bases. Germline V gene lookup returns CDR1 MNHEY and CDR2 SVGAGI. The CDR3 runs 11 residues. Trimming at V came to 8 bases and at J to 6 bases, leaving 3 bases not matched to a gene. CDR3 sequence (DNA): TGTGCCAGCCACGACAGGGCTGAAGCTTTCTTT. It translates to CASHDRAEAFF.

V and J are TRBV5-1 and TRBJ1-1; D is unresolved. V lost 0 bases to trimming and J lost 1 base, with 10 bases between them. This CDR3 has 15 residues. Germline-derived CDR1 and CDR2 are SGHRS and YFSETQ. The CDR3 DNA reads TGCGCCAGCAGCTTGGATCCGTCTTGGAACACTGAAGCTTTCTTT. Its protein product is CASSLDPSWNTEAFF.

The chain combines TRBV10-3 with TRBJ2-2; 9 bases are a match to TRBD1. Trimming removed 6 bases from V and 3 bases from J; junction bases left unmatched: 11. Germline CDR1 is ENHRY and CDR2 is SYGVKD. The CDR3 loop spans 17 amino acids. The CDR3 here is CAIRKGQGSADTGELFF. As DNA, the CDR3 is TGTGCCATCAGGAAGGGACAGGGAAGTGCAGACACCGGGGAGCTGTTTTTT.

V usage is TRBV7-2 and J usage is TRBJ1-1, with 8 bases fitting TRBD1. The CDR3 has 14 residues. J was trimmed by 4 bases and V by 5 bases; bases with no gene match: 6. Per the germline V gene, CDR1 is SGHTA and CDR2 is FQGNSA. CDR3 nucleotides: TGTGCCAGCAGCCCGAACAGGGGGGGCACTGAAGCTTTCTTT. It codes for CASSPNRGGTEAFF.

The chain recombines TRBV5-1 with TRBJ1-1; 7 bases agree with TRBD1. From germline, CDR1 is SGHRS and CDR2 YFSETQ. V trimming: 5 bases; J trimming: 1 base; junction bases outside the gene matches: 2. This CDR3 has 13 amino acids. The CDR3 sequence: CASRQGGNTEAFF. The CDR3 bases are TGCGCCAGCAGGCAGGGGGGGAACACTGAAGCTTTCTTT.

The V call is TRBV29-1, the J call TRBJ2-1, with 7 bases lining up with TRBD1. With V trimmed by 3 bases and J by 7 bases, 6 bases remained unmatched. CDR1 and CDR2 (germline): SQVTM, ANQGSEA. The CDR3 extends over 13 amino acids. Written as DNA, the CDR3 is TGCAGCGTTGATCTTACAGGGGCTAATGAGCAGTTCTTC. This encodes CSVDLTGANEQFF.